This note documents a single TCR beta chain sequence. Its antigen is not identified. This entry is derived from a study of cytomegalovirus exposure and HLA in healthy donors. Broader study findings: Being indistinguishable, some V segments were excluded, TRBV6-2 and TRBV6-3 among them. In a later analysis, TCR beta V- and J-gene trimming was associated with a missense DCLRE1C variant.

V was clipped by 2 bases and J by 5 bases; unmatched bases: 5. The CDR3 extends over 15 amino acids. Germline-derived CDR1 and CDR2 are SGDLS and YYNGEE. Researchers ran the PCR with 60 Vbeta and 13 Jbeta primers. Sequencing was performed with immunoSEQ multiplex PCR; in TCRdb, only in-frame clones are kept and a portion is missing. The sample lists nearly 300,000 clones, about nine tenths seen once, with 4% in the top ten. The material sequenced was PBMCs. The receptor's source is a man between 35 and 55 years old in good health and CMV-seropositive. The V gene is TRBV9, the J gene TRBJ2-7; 12 nucleotides match TRBD1. The CDR3 protein is CASSVSGTGGNEQYF. The CDR3 DNA follows: TGTGCCAGCAGCGTTTCCGGGACAGGGGGCAACGAGCAGTACTTC.